The rows below give T cell receptor beta chains drawn from one sample of a study of T cells after yellow fever vaccination. TCRdb fed the 5' RACE reads into MiXCR, producing one record per CDR3 protein. The sample includes just under 600,000 distinct CDR3 sequences, approximately 13% of them seen just once. The sample consisted of PBMCs, taken on the day of the yellow fever booster vaccination. The origin of the receptors is a young man who received the YFV17D yellow fever vaccine. Both conserved end residues are part of each CDR3. Each record gives: J gene, clone size, D gene, V gene, CDR3 DNA, CDR3 protein. D genes are given only for firm matches. Clone size is not always given. Where it is, it says once, few, many or a class for expanded clones.

J: TRBJ2-7
size: -
D: TRBD2
V: TRBV12-3/TRBV12-4
DNA: TGTGCCAGCAGTTTATCTAGCGGGAGGGACGGGCAGTACTTC
CDR3: CASSLSSGRDGQYF

J: TRBJ2-7
size: few
D: -
V: TRBV5-6
DNA: TGTGCCAGCAGCTTCTCAGGGATGAGCTACGAGCAGTACTTC
CDR3: CASSFSGMSYEQYF

J: TRBJ1-4
size: -
D: -
V: TRBV11-2
DNA: TGTGCCAGCAGCTTTACGGACAGTAATGAAAAACTGTTTTTT
CDR3: CASSFTDSNEKLFF

J: TRBJ2-1
size: few
D: TRBD2
V: TRBV7-2
DNA: TGTGCCAGCAAACGACTGACTAGCCCAGTCCTTGAGGAGCAGTTCTTC
CDR3: CASKRLTSPVLEEQFF

J: TRBJ2-6
size: -
D: -
V: TRBV5-1
DNA: TGCGCCAGCAGCGTTGGTCGGGTTCCTGGGGCCAACGTCCTGACTTTC
CDR3: CASSVGRVPGANVLTF

J: TRBJ2-2
size: -
D: -
V: TRBV19
DNA: TGTGCCAGTAAAGGCTTCGGCGGAGACACCGGGGAGCTGTTTTTT
CDR3: CASKGFGGDTGELFF

J: TRBJ2-3
size: many
D: TRBD2
V: TRBV5-1
DNA: TGCGCCAGCAGCTTGGCCGGGATAGCGGGAGTAGATACGCAGTATTTT
CDR3: CASSLAGIAGVDTQYF

J: TRBJ2-1
size: few
D: -
V: TRBV2
DNA: TGTGCCAGCAGTGAAGCGGGTGTTAATGAGCAGTTCTTC
CDR3: CASSEAGVNEQFF

J: TRBJ2-7
size: few
D: -
V: TRBV7-6
DNA: TGTGCCAGCAGCTTAAGGAGGGGTACCTACGAGCAGTACTTC
CDR3: CASSLRRGTYEQYF

J: TRBJ1-2
size: few
D: -
V: TRBV20-1
DNA: TGCAGTGCTAGCTCCGGGGCCTATGGCTACACCTTC
CDR3: CSASSGAYGYTF

J: TRBJ1-4
size: -
D: -
V: TRBV6-1
DNA: TGTGCCAGCACCCAGGGCCAGGGTATTGGTGAAAAACTGTTTTTT
CDR3: CASTQGQGIGEKLFF

J: TRBJ1-5
size: -
D: TRBD1
V: TRBV10-3
DNA: TGTGCCATTGGACAGGGAGGGACGGGCAATCAGCCCCAGCATTTT
CDR3: CAIGQGGTGNQPQHF

J: TRBJ2-7
size: -
D: TRBD2
V: TRBV7-2
DNA: TGTGCCAGCAGCTTAGGAGCGCTAGCGGACGAGCAGTACTTC
CDR3: CASSLGALADEQYF

J: TRBJ2-1
size: -
D: TRBD1
V: TRBV5-8
DNA: TGTGCCAGCAGGTGGGGACAGGGATACTACAATGAGCAGTTCTTC
CDR3: CASRWGQGYYNEQFF

J: TRBJ2-2
size: few
D: TRBD1
V: TRBV19
DNA: TGTGCCAGTAGTATTCCGGGACAGGGGGCCGGGGAGCTGTTTTTT
CDR3: CASSIPGQGAGELFF

J: TRBJ2-1
size: few
D: -
V: TRBV12-3/TRBV12-4
DNA: TGTGCCAGCAGTTTAGGGGGAGAGTATGAGCAGTTCTTC
CDR3: CASSLGGEYEQFF